This TCR beta chain was sequenced during a study of CD8 T cells in ankylosing spondylitis. Study results and caveats: Blood from ankylosing spondylitis patients appeared to carry a characteristic roughly 8-variant TCR beta motif.

At least ten counts were recorded for this clonotype. What it binds is unknown. The CDR3 has 18 amino acids. CDR1 and CDR2 from the germline V gene are SGHAT and FQDESV (reference sequence). V trimming: 5 bases; J trimming: 2 bases; junction bases outside the gene matches: 14. TCRdb redid the calling of the 5' RACE reads with MiXCR, one entry per CDR3 protein. Here the sample spans roughly 670,000 distinct CDR3 sequences, around 17% being singletons. The receptor was derived from a male donor with ankylosing spondylitis. Material: blood, either unsorted or a sorted T cell fraction (not recorded which). V gene TRBV11-1 combines with J gene TRBJ2-5, with 10 bases matching TRBD2. CDR3 in amino acids: CASSLRTSGLAAQETQYF. The DNA for the CDR3 is TGTGCCAGCAGCCTCCGGACTAGCGGCCTAGCGGCTCAAGAGACCCAGTACTTC. Based on the CDR3 plus reference TRBV11-1 and TRBJ2-5, the full variable domain is EAEVAQSPRYKITEKSQAVAFWCDPISGHATLYWYRQILGQGPELLVQFQDESVVDDSQLPKDRFSAERLKGVDSTLKIQPAELGDSAMYLCASSLRTSGLAAQETQYFGPGTRLLVL.